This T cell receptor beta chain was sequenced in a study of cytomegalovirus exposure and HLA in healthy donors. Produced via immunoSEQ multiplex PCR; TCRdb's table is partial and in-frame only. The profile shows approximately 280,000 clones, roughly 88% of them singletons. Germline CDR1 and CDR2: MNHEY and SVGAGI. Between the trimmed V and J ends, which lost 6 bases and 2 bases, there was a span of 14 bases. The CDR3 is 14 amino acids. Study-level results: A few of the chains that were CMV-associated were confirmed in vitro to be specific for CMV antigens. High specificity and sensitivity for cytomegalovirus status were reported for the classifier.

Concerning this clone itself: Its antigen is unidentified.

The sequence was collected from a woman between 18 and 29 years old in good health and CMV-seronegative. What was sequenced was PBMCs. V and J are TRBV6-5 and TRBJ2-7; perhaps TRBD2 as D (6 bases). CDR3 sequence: CASRTGLATYEQYF. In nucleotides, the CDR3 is TGTGCCAGCAGAACCGGTCTAGCGACCTACGAGCAGTACTTC.